The TCR beta chain under discussion was sequenced for a study of control samples from healthy donors and cancer patients. Germline CDR1 and CDR2: ENHRY and SYGVKD. The germline V and J ends were trimmed by 3 bases and 5 bases, with 8 bases remaining between them. The CDR3 has 12 amino acids. The protocol was immunoSEQ multiplex PCR, while the TCRdb copy is restricted to in-frame clones and leaves out a portion. The data show approximately 30,000 clones, with approximately 90% seen just once and 1.5% to 2% held by the top ten. This clonotype was obtained from a woman aged 35 to 49 with lung cancer. The rearrangement uses TRBV10-3 and TRBJ2-7, with D possibly matching TRBD1 (5 bases). Input material: PBMCs. The CDR3 here is CAISDWGHEQYF. CDR3 nucleotides: TGTGCCATCAGTGACTGGGGCCACGAGCAGTACTTC.